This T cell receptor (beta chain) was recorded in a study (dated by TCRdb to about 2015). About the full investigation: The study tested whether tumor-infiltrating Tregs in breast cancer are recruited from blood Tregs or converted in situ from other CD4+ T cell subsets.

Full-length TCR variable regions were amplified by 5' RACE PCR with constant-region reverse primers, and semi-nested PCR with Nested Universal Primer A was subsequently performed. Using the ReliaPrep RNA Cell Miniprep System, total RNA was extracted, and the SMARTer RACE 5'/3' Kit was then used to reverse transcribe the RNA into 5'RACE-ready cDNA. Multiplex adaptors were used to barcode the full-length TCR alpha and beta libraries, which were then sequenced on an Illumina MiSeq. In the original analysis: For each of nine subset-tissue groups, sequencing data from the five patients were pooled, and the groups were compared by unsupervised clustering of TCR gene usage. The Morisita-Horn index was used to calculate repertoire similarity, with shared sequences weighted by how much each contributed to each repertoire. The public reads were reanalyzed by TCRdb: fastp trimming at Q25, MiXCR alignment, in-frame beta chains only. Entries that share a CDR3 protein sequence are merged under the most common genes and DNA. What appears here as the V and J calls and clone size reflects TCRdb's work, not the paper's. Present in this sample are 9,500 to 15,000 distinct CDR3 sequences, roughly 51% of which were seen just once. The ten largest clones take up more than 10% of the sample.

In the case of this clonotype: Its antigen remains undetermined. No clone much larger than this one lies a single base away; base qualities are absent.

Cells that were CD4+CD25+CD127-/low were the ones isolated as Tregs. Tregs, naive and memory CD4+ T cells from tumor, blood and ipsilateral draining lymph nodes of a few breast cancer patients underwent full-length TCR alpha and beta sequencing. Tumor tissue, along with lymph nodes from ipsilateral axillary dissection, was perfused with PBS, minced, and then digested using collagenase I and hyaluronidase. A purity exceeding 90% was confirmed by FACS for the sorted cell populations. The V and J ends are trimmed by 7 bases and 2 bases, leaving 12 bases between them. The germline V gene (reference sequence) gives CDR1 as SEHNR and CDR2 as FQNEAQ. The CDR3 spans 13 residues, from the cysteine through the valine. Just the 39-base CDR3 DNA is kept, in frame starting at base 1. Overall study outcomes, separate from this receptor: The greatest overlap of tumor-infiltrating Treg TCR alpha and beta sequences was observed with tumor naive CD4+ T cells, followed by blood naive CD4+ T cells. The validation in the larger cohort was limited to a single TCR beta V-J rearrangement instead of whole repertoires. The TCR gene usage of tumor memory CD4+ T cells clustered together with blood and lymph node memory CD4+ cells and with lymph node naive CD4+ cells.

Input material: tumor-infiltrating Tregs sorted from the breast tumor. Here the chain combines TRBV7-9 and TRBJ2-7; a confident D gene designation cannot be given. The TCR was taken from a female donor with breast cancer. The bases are TGTGCCAGCAACTCTGACGGAGCCTACGAGCAGTACGTC. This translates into CASNSDGAYEQYV.